Sequencing of this T cell receptor (beta chain) was carried out in a study of blood T cell repertoires in COVID-19. Study in general: From T cells, B-cell-depleted T cells, or PBMCs came the material, which was cDNA or gDNA.

In the study's own analysis: Reference gene primer amplification in the assay estimated nucleated cell counts. Repertoires were generated with immunoSEQ multiplex PCR, while TCRdb's copy carries only in-frame clones and drops some. V and J calls and clone size are as listed in that table; D and trimming were resolved from the DNA. The sample has about 130,000 clones, around 81% seen once; the top ten hold roughly 17%. CDR3 size: 15 residues. Germline assignment: CDR1 LNHDA and CDR2 SQIVND (reference sequence). Trimming removed 0 bases from V and 5 bases from J, with 11 bases in between. This chain links TRBV19 with TRBJ1-5, with D maybe TRBD1 (6 bases). The source of this sequence is a man aged 30-40 years with COVID-19, enrolled during active disease. Sequenced input: peripheral blood. CDR3 sequence reads: CASSIDPGEYQPQHF. CDR3 nucleotide sequence: TGTGCCAGTAGTATAGATCCAGGGGAATATCAGCCCCAGCATTTT.